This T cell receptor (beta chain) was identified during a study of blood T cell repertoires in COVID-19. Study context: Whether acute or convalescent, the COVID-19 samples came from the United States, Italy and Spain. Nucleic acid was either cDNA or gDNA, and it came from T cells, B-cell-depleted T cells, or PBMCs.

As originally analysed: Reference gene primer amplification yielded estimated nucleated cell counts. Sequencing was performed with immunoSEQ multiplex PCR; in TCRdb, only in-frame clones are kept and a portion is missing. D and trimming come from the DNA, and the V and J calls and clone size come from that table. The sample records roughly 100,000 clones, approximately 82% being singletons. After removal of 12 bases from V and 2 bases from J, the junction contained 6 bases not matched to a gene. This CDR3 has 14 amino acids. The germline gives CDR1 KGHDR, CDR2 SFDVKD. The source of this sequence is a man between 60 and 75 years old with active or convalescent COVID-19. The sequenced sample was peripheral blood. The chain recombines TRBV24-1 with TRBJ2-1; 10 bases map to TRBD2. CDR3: CAPQAGGTYNEQFF. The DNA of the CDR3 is TGTGCCCCCCAAGCGGGAGGGACCTACAATGAGCAGTTCTTC.